Shown below are 29 T cell receptor beta chains from a single sample sequenced in a study of CD8 T cell repertoires and HIV-1 epitope variants. The protocol was immunoSEQ multiplex PCR, while the TCRdb copy is restricted to in-frame clones and leaves out a portion. Of some 100,000 clones listed, 74% were seen once; the top ten hold roughly 25%. Sequencing used uncultured baseline CD8+ T cells from peripheral blood mononuclear cells (PBMCs). These receptor sequences come from a male donor with HIV.

The chain employs TRBV9 and TRBJ1-1, with D possibly matching TRBD1 (5 bases). CDR1 is SGDLS and CDR2 is YYNGEE in the germline V gene. The V end lost 2 bases, the J end lost 6 bases, and 17 bases lay between the germline ends. CDR3 size: 15 residues. The CDR3 DNA follows: TGTGCCAGCAGCGTGGGATGGGGGTCGAAAGCTGAAGCTTTCTTT. Protein product: CASSVGWGSKAEAFF.

The rearrangement joins TRBV19 to TRBJ2-1; D is perhaps TRBD2 (5 bases). Germline V lookup: CDR1 LNHDA, CDR2 SQIVND (reference sequence). The V gene lost 3 bases and the J gene lost 0 bases, with 12 bases spanning the gap. The CDR3 length is 16 residues. CDR3: CASSIWTESSYNEQFF. The CDR3, as DNA: TGTGCCAGTAGTATCTGGACTGAGAGCTCCTACAATGAGCAGTTCTTC. Looking up the rest from reference TRBV19 and TRBJ2-1 gives the full variable domain: DGGITQSPKYLFRKEGQNVTLSCEQNLNHDAMYWYRQDPGQGLRLIYYSQIVNDFQKGDIAEGYSVSREKKESFPLTVTSAQKNPTAFYLCASSIWTESSYNEQFFGPGTRLTVL.

This sequence joins TRBV7-8 and TRBJ2-7, with a weak D call TRBD2 (7 bases). CDR3 length equals 15 residues. CDR1 and CDR2 from the germline V gene are SGHVS and FQNEAQ. Trimming stripped 2 bases from V and 5 bases from J, with 16 bases between. This CDR3 reads CASSLFAGASDEQYF. The CDR3 DNA sequence: TGTGCCAGCAGCTTATTCGCGGGGGCCTCTGACGAGCAGTACTTC.

The chain is built from TRBV6-5 and TRBJ2-7, with D perhaps matching TRBD2 (6 bases). The CDR3 covers 14 residues. The V end lost 8 bases, the J end lost 7 bases, and 21 bases lay between the germline ends. Germline CDR1 reads MNHEY; CDR2 reads SVGAGI. CDR3: CASQPGEPPGEQYF. The CDR3 DNA sequence: TGTGCCAGCCAGCCGGGAGAACCCCCCGGGGAGCAGTACTTC.

This clone was found many times. The gene calls are TRBV5-1 and TRBJ1-2, with TRBD1 identical over 7 bases. V lost 3 bases, J lost 4 bases, and 6 bases stayed unmatched. Germline loops: CDR1 SGHRS, CDR2 YFSETQ. The CDR3 sequence is 14 residues long. The CDR3 here is CASSSRDSAYGYTF. As DNA, the CDR3 is TGCGCCAGCAGCTCCCGGGACAGCGCCTATGGCTACACCTTC.

The chain has TRBV19 and TRBJ2-5, with D possibly TRBD2 on 5 matching bases. The CDR3 covers 14 residues. V lost 8 bases, J lost 4 bases, and 17 bases lay in between. Germline CDR1 is LNHDA and CDR2 is SQIVND (reference sequence). The CDR3 spells CASRTDNAGETQYF. As DNA, the CDR3 is TGTGCCAGTCGAACAGATAACGCGGGAGAGACCCAGTACTTC.

J is TRBJ2-1 and V is TRBV9; D might be TRBD2 (6 bases). The CDR3 spans 16 residues. Germline CDR1 is SGDLS and CDR2 is YYNGEE. V was pared by 5 bases and J by 0 bases, with 15 bases between. CDR3 sequence reads: CASSDSGYSSYNEQFF. CDR3 nucleotide sequence: TGTGCCAGCAGTGACAGCGGGTACAGCTCCTACAATGAGCAGTTCTTC.

The count of this clone is one. V and J are TRBV7-7 and TRBJ2-3, with 11 bases that match TRBD2. Germline V gene data show CDR1 as SSHAT and CDR2 as FNYEAQ (reference sequence). Trimming took 5 bases from V and 2 from J; bases not matched to a gene: 12. The CDR3 is 18 amino acids. CDR3 DNA: TGTGCCAGCAGCAGCCTGCCCAGGACTAGCGGGCTCACAGATACGCAGTATTTT. This encodes CASSSLPRTSGLTDTQYF.

The V and J genes are TRBV5-5 and TRBJ1-2, with D possibly being TRBD1 (5 bases). The CDR3 has 14 residues. The germline gives CDR1 SGHKS, CDR2 YYEKEE (reference sequence). Trimming took off 4 bases at V and 8 bases at J, with 18 bases between the two ends. The CDR3 loop is CASSPGTLAGGYTF. CDR3 sequence (DNA): TGTGCCAGCAGCCCCGGGACTCTCGCCGGGGGCTACACCTTC.

This sequence joins TRBV4-3 and TRBJ1-2; 10 positions match TRBD1. Germline lookup yields CDR1 LGHNA and CDR2 YSLEER. The CDR3 is 14 residues long. With V trimmed by 5 bases and J by 5 bases, 5 bases remained unmatched. The CDR3 is CASSAGTGDYGYTF. DNA for the CDR3: TGCGCCAGCAGCGCCGGGACAGGGGATTATGGCTACACCTTC.

The chain employs TRBV7-8 and TRBJ2-3; D remains ambiguous. The CDR3 runs to 14 residues. Per germline, CDR1 SGHVS and CDR2 FQNEAQ. With 1 base removed from V and 0 bases from J, the gap between germline ends came to 5 bases. The CDR3 protein is CASSLGYSTDTQYF. DNA for the CDR3: TGTGCCAGCAGCTTAGGGTATAGCACAGATACGCAGTATTTT.

Only a few counts were recorded for this clone. The J gene is TRBJ1-1, the V gene TRBV28; possibly TRBD1 for D (5 bases). The CDR3 extends over 14 amino acids. Per germline, CDR1 MDHEN and CDR2 SYDVKM. V lost 5 bases and J lost 1, with 11 bases in between. The CDR3 DNA is TGTGCCAGCAGTGGATCAACAGGGAACACTGAAGCTTTCTTT. It codes for CASSGSTGNTEAFF.

The chain employs TRBV1 and TRBJ2-5; the table gives TRBD2 as D, unverified against the DNA. TRBV1 is deemed a pseudogene. There are 19 residues in the CDR3. The CDR3 DNA sequence: TGCACCAGCAGCCAAGTGGAGACTAGCGGGTCTGTCCCCCAAGAGACCCAGTACTTC. Protein: CTSSQVETSGSVPQETQYF.

The rearrangement uses TRBV4-2 and TRBJ2-7; D is unclear. V was clipped by 0 bases and J by 7 bases, with 16 bases between them. The CDR3 spans 15 residues. CDR1 and CDR2 (germline): LGHNA, YNFKEQ. The CDR3 here is CASSQDEPSPREQYF. CDR3 nucleotides: TGTGCCAGCAGCCAAGATGAACCTTCCCCCAGGGAGCAGTACTTC.

The chain joins TRBV9 to TRBJ2-1; 7 bases match TRBD1. The CDR3 loop spans 17 amino acids. The V segment lost 1 base and the J segment 5 bases; nucleotides outside the gene matches: 12. CDR1 is SGDLS, CDR2 YYNGEE, per germline. CDR3 nucleotides: TGTGCCAGCAGCGTATCAGCCGGGACAGCCGGTAACAATGAGCAGTTCTTC. It translates to CASSVSAGTAGNNEQFF.

The chain links TRBV5-1 to TRBJ2-7, with D possibly matching TRBD2 (6 bases). The CDR3 sequence is 14 residues long. V was trimmed by 5 bases and J by 6 bases, leaving 18 bases between them. Germline V gene data show CDR1 as SGHRS and CDR2 as YFSETQ. The CDR3 DNA sequence: TGCGCCAGCAGTGCGGACGGGAGTCAGGGCGAGCAGTACTTC. This translates into CASSADGSQGEQYF.

This clone was picked up a small number of times. The J gene is TRBJ1-3, the V gene TRBV19; the D gene is possibly TRBD1 (5 bases). The CDR3 sequence is 17 residues long. Germline V lookup: CDR1 LNHDA, CDR2 SQIVND (reference sequence). Trimming took off 6 bases at V and 7 bases at J, with 25 bases between the two ends. The CDR3 loop is CASSPLVDSSRRNTIYF. CDR3 DNA: TGTGCCAGTAGCCCTTTGGTTGACAGTTCCCGAAGGAACACCATATATTTT. Based on the CDR3 plus reference TRBV19 and TRBJ1-3, the full variable domain is DGGITQSPKYLFRKEGQNVTLSCEQNLNHDAMYWYRQDPGQGLRLIYYSQIVNDFQKGDIAEGYSVSREKKESFPLTVTSAQKNPTAFYLCASSPLVDSSRRNTIYFGEGSWLTVV.

V and J are TRBV27 and TRBJ1-2; D uncertain. Germline assignment: CDR1 MNHEY and CDR2 SMNVEV (reference sequence). This CDR3 region has 13 residues. The V end lost 5 bases, the J end lost 4 bases, and 11 bases lay between the germline ends. The CDR3: CASSKESGYGYTF. The CDR3 DNA is TGTGCCAGCAGTAAGGAAAGCGGCTATGGCTACACCTTC.

This chain connects TRBV6-5 to TRBJ1-5, with TRBD1 identical over 7 bases. Germline V lookup: CDR1 MNHEY, CDR2 SVGAGI. J was trimmed by 4 bases and V by 0 bases; bases with no gene match: 3. The CDR3 spans 15 residues. CDR3 residues: CASSYSQGGNQPQHF. DNA for the CDR3: TGTGCCAGCAGTTACTCCCAGGGGGGAAATCAGCCCCAGCATTTT.

This clone was recorded at least ten times. The genes are TRBV5-1 and TRBJ1-1; D is undetermined. V dropped 4 bases and J dropped 4 bases, with 11 bases sitting between them. From germline, CDR1 is SGHRS and CDR2 YFSETQ. The CDR3 is 13 amino acids. CDR3 coding DNA: TGCGCCAGCAGCGGCAATCCTAGCACTGAAGCTTTCTTT. This encodes CASSGNPSTEAFF.

This chain links TRBV15 with TRBJ1-5; D is uncertain. Trimming pared 5 bases from V and 0 bases from J, leaving 8 bases between. The CDR3 has 14 residues. Germline loops: CDR1 LNHNV, CDR2 YYDKDF (reference sequence). This chain's CDR3 is CATSPWDSNQPQHF. The CDR3 nucleotides are TGTGCCACCAGCCCCTGGGATAGCAATCAGCCCCAGCATTTT. Together with reference TRBV15 and TRBJ1-5, the CDR3 gives the full variable domain: DAMVIQNPRYQVTQFGKPVTLSCSQTLNHNVMYWYQQKSSQAPKLLFHYYDKDFNNEADTPDNFQSRRPNTSFCFLDIRSPGLGDTAMYLCATSPWDSNQPQHFGDGTRLSIL.

The J gene is TRBJ2-3, the V gene TRBV28, with D possibly being TRBD2 (5 bases). Germline V gives CDR1 MDHEN, CDR2 SYDVKM. The CDR3 is made up of 14 amino acids. V was clipped by 7 bases and J by 9 bases, with 20 bases between them. The CDR3 DNA follows: TGTGCCAGCAAGAACTCTGGATGGGCTAGCACGCAGTATTTT. Translating gives CASKNSGWASTQYF.

The V and J genes are TRBV21-1 and TRBJ2-1. TRBV21-1 is noted as a pseudogene. The CDR3 spans 11 residues. The CDR3 nucleotides are TGTGCCAGCCCAGGGACGGAAGAGCAGTTCTTC. Residues: CASPGTEEQFF.

This chain joins TRBV7-9 and TRBJ1-3, with 8 bases that match TRBD1. The CDR3 sequence is 14 residues long. CDR1 SEHNR and CDR2 FQNEAQ come from the germline V gene (reference sequence). CDR3 in amino acids: CAGRQGASGNTIYF. The CDR3 nucleotides read TGTGCAGGGAGGCAGGGGGCATCAGGAAACACCATATATTTT.

This clone occurred a few times. The chain has TRBV5-6 and TRBJ2-1; the D gene is possibly TRBD1 (6 bases). The germline CDR1 and CDR2 sequences are SGHDT and YYEEEE. V shed 4 bases and J shed 8 bases, with 10 bases lying between them. The CDR3 loop spans 12 amino acids. The CDR3 spells CASSLPGDEQFF. The CDR3 DNA reads as TGTGCCAGCAGCCTACCAGGGGATGAGCAGTTCTTC. Full variable domain (outside the CDR3, taken from reference TRBV5-6 and TRBJ2-1): DAGVTQSPTHLIKTRGQQVTLRCSPKSGHDTVSWYQQALGQGPQFIFQYYEEEERQRGNFPDRFSGHQFPNYSSELNVNALLLGDSALYLCASSLPGDEQFFGPGTRLTVL.

This chain joins TRBV27 and TRBJ1-4, with D perhaps matching TRBD1 (5 bases). Trimming shortened V by 4 bases and J by 5 bases, and 11 bases separated the two germline ends. The germline V gene encodes CDR1 MNHEY and CDR2 SMNVEV (reference sequence). The CDR3 runs to 14 residues. The CDR3 DNA is TGTGCCAGCAGTTCAAGGGGACCGAATGAAAAACTGTTTTTT. As protein: CASSSRGPNEKLFF.

The genes are TRBV12-5 and TRBJ2-1, with 9 bases aligning to TRBD1. J gave up 4 bases and V 0 bases, and 4 bases lay outside the gene matches. The germline CDR1 and CDR2 sequences are LGHNT and FRNRAP. The CDR3 extends over 16 amino acids. CDR3 sequence reads: CASGLVPGQGYNEQFF. CDR3 sequence (DNA): TGTGCTAGTGGTTTGGTACCTGGACAGGGGTACAATGAGCAGTTCTTC. Full variable domain (remainder filled in from reference TRBV12-5 and TRBJ2-1): DARVTQTPRHKVTEMGQEVTMRCQPILGHNTVFWYRQTMMQGLELLAYFRNRAPLDDSGMPKDRFSAEMPDATLATLKIQPSEPRDSAVYFCASGLVPGQGYNEQFFGPGTRLTVL.

The rearrangement joins TRBV18 to TRBJ1-2; D perhaps matches TRBD1 (6 bases). Trimming took off 3 bases at V and 0 bases at J, with 14 bases between the two ends. Germline V CDR1 and CDR2: KGHSH, LQKENI. This CDR3 contains 16 residues. The CDR3 loop reads CASSPPRTVANYGYTF. Here the CDR3 DNA reads TGTGCCAGCTCACCTCCCAGGACAGTTGCTAACTATGGCTACACCTTC.

The J gene is TRBJ2-5, the V gene TRBV18, with 15 bases identical to TRBD2. Trimming cost V 4 bases and J 4 bases; bases outside gene matches: 7. The CDR3 has 17 amino acids. The germline gives CDR1 KGHSH, CDR2 LQKENI. The CDR3 nucleotides are TGTGCCAGCTCACTAGGACTAGCGGGAGGGGTCGGAGAGACCCAGTACTTC. This sequence encodes CASSLGLAGGVGETQYF.